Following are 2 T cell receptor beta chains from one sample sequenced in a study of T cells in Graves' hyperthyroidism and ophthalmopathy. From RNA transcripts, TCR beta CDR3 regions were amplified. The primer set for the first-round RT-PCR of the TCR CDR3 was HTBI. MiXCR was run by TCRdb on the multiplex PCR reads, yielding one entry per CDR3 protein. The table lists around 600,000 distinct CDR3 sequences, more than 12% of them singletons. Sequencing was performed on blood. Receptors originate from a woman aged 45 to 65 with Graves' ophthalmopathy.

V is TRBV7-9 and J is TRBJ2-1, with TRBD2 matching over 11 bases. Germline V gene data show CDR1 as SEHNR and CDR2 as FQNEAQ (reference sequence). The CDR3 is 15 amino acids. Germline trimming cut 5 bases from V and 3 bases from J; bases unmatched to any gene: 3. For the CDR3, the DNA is TGTGCCAGCAGCAAGACTAGCGGGATCTACAATGAGCAGTTCTTC. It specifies CASSKTSGIYNEQFF.

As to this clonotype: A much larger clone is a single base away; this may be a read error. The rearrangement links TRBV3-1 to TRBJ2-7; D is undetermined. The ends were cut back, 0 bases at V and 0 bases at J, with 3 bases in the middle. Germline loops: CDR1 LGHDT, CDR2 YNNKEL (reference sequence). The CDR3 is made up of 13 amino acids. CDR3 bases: TGTGCCAGCAGCCAAGAGGTCTCCTACGAGCAGTACTTC. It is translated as CASSQEVSYEQYF.